This T cell receptor beta chain was captured by sequencing in a study of T cell repertoires in cytomegalovirus infection. TCRdb reanalysed the reads using MiXCR and keeps one entry per CDR3 protein. Counted here are approximately 1,000,000 distinct CDR3 sequences, around 32% occurring once; the ten biggest clones make up 13%. This clonotype turned up a few times. Its target is unknown. Trimming removed 0 bases at V and 4 bases at J, with 6 bases between. This CDR3 is built from 13 residues. Per germline, CDR1 SGHDN and CDR2 FVKESK. Study-wide results and caveats: Pooled public TCR beta family frequency picked out CMV carriers with the relevant HLA. The ex vivo response showed dominance by HLA-C-restricted CMV-specific TCR beta clonotypes.

The specimen comprised cultured CD8+ T cells from PBMCs, sampled from culture after CMV antigen stimulation. V is TRBV14 and J is TRBJ1-1; D remains ambiguous. This sequence was found in a human donor in good health (CMV status not recorded). Some clones in this sample may be carry-over from other donors' samples. The CDR3 sequence is CASSQEVGTEAFF. CDR3 nucleotides: TGTGCCAGCAGCCAAGAAGTAGGCACTGAAGCTTTCTTT.